The TCR beta chain under discussion was sequenced for a study of blood T cell repertoires in COVID-19. This clone was detected only a few times. Using immunoSEQ multiplex PCR, the repertoire was profiled, and TCRdb retains in-frame clones only, with some absent. The sample includes about 210,000 clones, 84% seen only once; the top ten take 6% to 8.5%. Germline V lookup: CDR1 MNHEY, CDR2 SMNVEV (reference sequence). V gave up 5 bases and J gave up 6 bases, with 11 bases separating them. The CDR3 contains 14 residues. The chain joins TRBV27 to TRBJ1-6; D unresolved. Source material: peripheral blood. This clonotype was sampled from a woman in her forties or fifties with active or convalescent COVID-19. The CDR3 nucleotides are TGTGCCAGCAGTCAATGGGCTCTTAATTCACCCCTCCACTTT. Translating gives CASSQWALNSPLHF.